This T cell receptor (beta chain) was profiled in a study of blood T cells in healthy people across ages. Study-wide findings and caveats: Possibly, changes in expanded clonotypes were confounded because donor CMV status was unknown. Donors of long life had a larger count of naive CD4+ cells and greater diversity than aged donors.

With regard to this clonotype: Its antigen remains unidentified.

The CDR3 length is 16 residues. The J segment lost 9 bases and the V segment lost 8 bases, leaving 17 bases of the junction unmatched. The germline V gene encodes CDR1 MDHEN and CDR2 SYDVKM. Alongside a J-beta primer mix, a sample-barcoded 5' primer served in a second PCR lasting roughly 6 to 12 cycles. TCRdb called the 5' RACE reads again in MiXCR, with one record for every CDR3 protein. The table includes roughly 930,000 distinct CDR3 sequences, roughly 50% detected once. The specimen sequenced was blood. The chain is built from TRBV28 and TRBJ1-1; 11 nucleotides line up with TRBD1. The source is a man aged 25 to 40 in good health. The CDR3 sequence: CASPPGQGESQQKAFF. The CDR3, as DNA: TGTGCCAGCCCCCCGGGACAGGGGGAATCTCAGCAAAAAGCTTTCTTT.